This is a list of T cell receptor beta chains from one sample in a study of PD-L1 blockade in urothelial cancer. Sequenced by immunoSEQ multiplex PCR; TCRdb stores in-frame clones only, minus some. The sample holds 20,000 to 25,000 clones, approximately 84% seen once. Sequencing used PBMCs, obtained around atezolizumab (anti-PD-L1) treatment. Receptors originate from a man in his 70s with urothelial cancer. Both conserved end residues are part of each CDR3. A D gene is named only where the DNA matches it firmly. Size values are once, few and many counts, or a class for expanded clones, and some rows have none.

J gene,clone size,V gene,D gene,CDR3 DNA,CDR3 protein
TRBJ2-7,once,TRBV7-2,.,TGTGCCAGCAGCTTAGGGGCCGGCTACGAGCAGTACTTC,CASSLGAGYEQYF
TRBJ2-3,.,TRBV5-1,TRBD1,TGCGCCAGCAGCCCCAGAACAGGGGCCCTCGGCACAGATACGCAGTATTTT,CASSPRTGALGTDTQYF
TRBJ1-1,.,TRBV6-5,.,TGTGCCAGCAGTTATGAGTCCCCGAACACTGAAGCTTTCTTT,CASSYESPNTEAFF
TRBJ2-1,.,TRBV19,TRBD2,TGTGCCAGTGGGGGGACTAGCTACAATGAGCAGTTCTTC,CASGGTSYNEQFF
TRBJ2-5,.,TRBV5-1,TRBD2,TGCGCCAGCAGCCTGTGGACTAGCGGGAGCCAAGAGACCCAGTACTTC,CASSLWTSGSQETQYF
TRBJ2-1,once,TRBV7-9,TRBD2,TGTGCCAGCACATCGACTAGCTGGGAGGATGAGCAGTTCTTC,CASTSTSWEDEQFF
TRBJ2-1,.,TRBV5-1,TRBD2,TGCGCCAGCAGCTTGGCATTACTAGCGGGATCCGCCTACAATGAGCAGTTCTTC,CASSLALLAGSAYNEQFF
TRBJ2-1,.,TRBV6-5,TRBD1,TGTGCCAGCAGTTACGCTATCACAGGGGGTGAGCAGTTCTTC,CASSYAITGGEQFF
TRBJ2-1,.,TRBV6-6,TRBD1,TGTGCCAGCAGTTCCGGGACAGGGTGGGATGAGCAGTTCTTC,CASSSGTGWDEQFF
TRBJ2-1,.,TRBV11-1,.,TGTGCCAGCAGTTATCACAATGAGCAGTTCTTC,CASSYHNEQFF
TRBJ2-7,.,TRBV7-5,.,TGTGCCAGAAGCCAGGGGGCGATGGTCAACGAGCAGTACTTC,CARSQGAMVNEQYF
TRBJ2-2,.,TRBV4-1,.,TGCGCCAGCAGCCCCCGGACAGTATTGACCGGGGAGCTGTTTTTT,CASSPRTVLTGELFF
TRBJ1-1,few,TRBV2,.,TGTGCCAGCAAGGGGGTCAAGGTGGAAACTGAAGCTTTCTTT,CASKGVKVETEAFF
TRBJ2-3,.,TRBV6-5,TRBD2,TGTGCCAGCAGTATGGTAGCGGGAGCCTCAGATACGCAGTATTTT,CASSMVAGASDTQYF
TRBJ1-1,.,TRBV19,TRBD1,TGTGCCAGTAGTAAACGGGACAGGAACACTGAAGCTTTCTTT,CASSKRDRNTEAFF
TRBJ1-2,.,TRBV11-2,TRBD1,TGTGCCAGCAGCCTAAGGACAGGGGGGGCCTATGGCTACACCTTC,CASSLRTGGAYGYTF
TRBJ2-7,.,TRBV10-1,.,TGCGCCAGCAGTGAACGGGGATCCCTATCCTACGAGCAGTACTTC,CASSERGSLSYEQYF
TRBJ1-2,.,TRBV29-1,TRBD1,TGCAGCACTAATGACAGGGCCGGCTATGGCTACACCTTC,CSTNDRAGYGYTF
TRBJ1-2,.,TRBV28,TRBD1,TGTGCCAGCGGGTCGGACAGGGGAGTAAATGGCTACACCTTC,CASGSDRGVNGYTF
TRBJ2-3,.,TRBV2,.,TGTGCCAGCACTGAGGCATTGACTCCTTCCACAGATACGCAGTATTTT,CASTEALTPSTDTQYF
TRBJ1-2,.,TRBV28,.,TGTGCCAGCAGTTTAGTACAGAACTATGGCTACACCTTC,CASSLVQNYGYTF
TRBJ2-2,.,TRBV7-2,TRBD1,TGTGCCAGCAGCTTAGGCAGGGGGTTTGCGTACTCCGGGGAGCTGTTTTTT,CASSLGRGFAYSGELFF
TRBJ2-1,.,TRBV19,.,TGTGCCAGTAGTATAGATCGAGAAGCGGGCAATGAGCAGTTCTTC,CASSIDREAGNEQFF
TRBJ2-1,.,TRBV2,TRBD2,TGTGCCAGCAGAGCCCGGACTAGCGTAACCTACAATGAGCAGTTCTTC,CASRARTSVTYNEQFF
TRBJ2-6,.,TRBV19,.,TGTGCCAGTAGTACAGGGTACTCTGGGGCCAACGTCCTGACTTTC,CASSTGYSGANVLTF
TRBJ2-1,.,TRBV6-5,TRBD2,TGTGCCACTCTGCGGCCTAGCGGCAACCACAATGAGCAGTTCTTC,CATLRPSGNHNEQFF
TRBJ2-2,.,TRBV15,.,TGTGCCACCAGCAGAGATGAAGCTCGCCTTAGCTTAGTCACCGGGGAGCTGTTTTTT,CATSRDEARLSLVTGELFF